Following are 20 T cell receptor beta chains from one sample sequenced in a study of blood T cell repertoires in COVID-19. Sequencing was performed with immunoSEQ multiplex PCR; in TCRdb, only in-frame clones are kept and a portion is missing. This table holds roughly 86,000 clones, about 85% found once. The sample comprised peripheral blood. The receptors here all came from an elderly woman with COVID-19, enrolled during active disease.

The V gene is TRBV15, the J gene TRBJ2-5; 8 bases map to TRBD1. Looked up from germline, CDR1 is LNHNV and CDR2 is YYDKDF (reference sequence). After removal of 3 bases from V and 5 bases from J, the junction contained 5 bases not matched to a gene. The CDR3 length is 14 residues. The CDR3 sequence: CATSRRRGQETQYF. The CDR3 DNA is TGTGCCACCAGCAGGCGCAGGGGGCAGGAGACCCAGTACTTC.

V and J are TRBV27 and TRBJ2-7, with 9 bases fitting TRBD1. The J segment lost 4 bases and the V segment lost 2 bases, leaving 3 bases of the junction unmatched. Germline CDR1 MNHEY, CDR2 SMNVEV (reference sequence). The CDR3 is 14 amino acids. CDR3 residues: CASSLGTGWYEQYF. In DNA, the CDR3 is TGTGCCAGCAGTTTAGGGACAGGGTGGTACGAGCAGTACTTC.

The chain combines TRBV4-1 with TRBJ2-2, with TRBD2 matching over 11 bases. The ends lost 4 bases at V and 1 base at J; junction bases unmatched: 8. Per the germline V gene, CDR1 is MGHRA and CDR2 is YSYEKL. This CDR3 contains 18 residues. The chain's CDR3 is CASSRWTGTSGNTGELFF. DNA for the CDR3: TGCGCCAGCAGCCGATGGACCGGGACTAGCGGGAACACCGGGGAGCTGTTTTTT.

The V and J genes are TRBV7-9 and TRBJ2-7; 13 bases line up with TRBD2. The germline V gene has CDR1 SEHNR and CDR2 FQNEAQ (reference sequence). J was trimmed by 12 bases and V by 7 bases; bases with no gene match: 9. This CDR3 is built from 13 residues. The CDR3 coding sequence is TGTGCCAGCACCCGGACTAGCGGGAGTGGTTTGTACTTC. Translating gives CASTRTSGSGLYF.

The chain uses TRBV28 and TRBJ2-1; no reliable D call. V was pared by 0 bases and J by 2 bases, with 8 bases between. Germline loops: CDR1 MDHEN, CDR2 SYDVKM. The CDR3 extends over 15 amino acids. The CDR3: CASSLWADTYNEQFF. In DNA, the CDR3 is TGTGCCAGCAGTTTATGGGCAGACACCTACAATGAGCAGTTCTTC.

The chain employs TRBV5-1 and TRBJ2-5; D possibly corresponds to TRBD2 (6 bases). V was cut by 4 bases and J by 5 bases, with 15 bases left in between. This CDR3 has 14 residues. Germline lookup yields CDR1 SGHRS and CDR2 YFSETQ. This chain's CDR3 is CASSAGTGRETQYF. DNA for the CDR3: TGCGCCAGCAGCGCGGGGACGGGAAGGGAGACCCAGTACTTC.

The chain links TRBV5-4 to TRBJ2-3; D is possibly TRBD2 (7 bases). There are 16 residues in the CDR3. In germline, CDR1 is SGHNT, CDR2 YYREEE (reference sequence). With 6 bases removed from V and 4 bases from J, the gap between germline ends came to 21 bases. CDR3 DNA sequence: TGTGCCAGCAACCGGTTTGGGGGGGGCCCGTCAGATACGCAGTATTTT. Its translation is CASNRFGGGPSDTQYF.

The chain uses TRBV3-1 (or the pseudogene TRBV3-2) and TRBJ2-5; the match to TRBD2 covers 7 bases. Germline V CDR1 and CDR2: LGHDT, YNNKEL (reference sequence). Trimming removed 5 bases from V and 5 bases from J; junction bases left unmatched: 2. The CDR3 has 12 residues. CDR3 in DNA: TGTGCCAGCAGCTGGGGAGGGGAGACCCAGTACTTC. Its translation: CASSWGGETQYF.

DNA of the CDR3: TGTGCCAGCAGCCGCGGGAGCTCCTACGAGCAGTACTTC. Its translation: CASSRGSSYEQYF. The chain joins TRBV7-3 to TRBJ2-7; 7 bases agree with TRBD2. Germline trimming cut 5 bases from V and 0 bases from J; bases unmatched to any gene: 1. CDR3 size: 13 residues. Germline V lookup: CDR1 SGHTA, CDR2 FQGTGA.

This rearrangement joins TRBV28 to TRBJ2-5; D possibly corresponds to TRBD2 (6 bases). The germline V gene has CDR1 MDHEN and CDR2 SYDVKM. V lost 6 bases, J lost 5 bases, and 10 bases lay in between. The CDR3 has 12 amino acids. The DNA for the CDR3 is TGTGCCAGCAGACTAGCCAGGGAGACCCAGTACTTC. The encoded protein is CASRLARETQYF.

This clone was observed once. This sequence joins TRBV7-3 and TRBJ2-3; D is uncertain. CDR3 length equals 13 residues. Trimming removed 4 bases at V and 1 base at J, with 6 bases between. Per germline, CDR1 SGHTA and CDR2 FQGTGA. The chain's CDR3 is CASSSPGTDTQYF. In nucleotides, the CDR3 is TGTGCCAGCAGCTCACCAGGCACAGATACGCAGTATTTT.

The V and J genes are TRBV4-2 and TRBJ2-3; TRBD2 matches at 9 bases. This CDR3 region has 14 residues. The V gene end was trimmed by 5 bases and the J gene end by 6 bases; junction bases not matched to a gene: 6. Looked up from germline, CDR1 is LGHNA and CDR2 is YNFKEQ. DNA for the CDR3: TGTGCCAGCAGCAGTAGCGGGAGTACGGATACGCAGTATTTT. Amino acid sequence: CASSSSGSTDTQYF.

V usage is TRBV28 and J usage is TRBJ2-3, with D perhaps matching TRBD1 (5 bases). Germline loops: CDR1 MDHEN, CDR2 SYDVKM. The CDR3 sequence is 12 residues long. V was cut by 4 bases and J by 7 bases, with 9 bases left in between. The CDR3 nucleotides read TGTGCCAGCAGTTCTGACAGTCATACGCAGTATTTT. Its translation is CASSSDSHTQYF. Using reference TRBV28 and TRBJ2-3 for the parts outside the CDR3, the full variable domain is DVKVTQSSRYLVKRTGEKVFLECVQDMDHENMFWYRQDPGLGLRLIYFSYDVKMKEKGDIPEGYSVSREKKERFSLILESASTNQTSMYLCASSSDSHTQYFGPGTRLTVL.

CDR3 in DNA: TGTGCCAGCTCACCATTACAGGAATTCTACGAGCAGTACTTC. Its protein product is CASSPLQEFYEQYF. The chain recombines TRBV18 with TRBJ2-7, with a tentative D call TRBD1 (5 bases). Trimming took 2 bases from V and 3 from J, leaving 11 bases between them. The CDR3 loop spans 14 amino acids. Germline CDR1 and CDR2: KGHSH and LQKENI.

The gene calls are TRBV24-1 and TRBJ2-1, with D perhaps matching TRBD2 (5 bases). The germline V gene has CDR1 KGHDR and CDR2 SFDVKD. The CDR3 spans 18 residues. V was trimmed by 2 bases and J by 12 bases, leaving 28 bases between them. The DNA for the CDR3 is TGTGCCACCAGTGATTCCTTAGCAGCTAGCCACCACAATGAGGTGCAGTTCTTC. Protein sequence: CATSDSLAASHHNEVQFF.

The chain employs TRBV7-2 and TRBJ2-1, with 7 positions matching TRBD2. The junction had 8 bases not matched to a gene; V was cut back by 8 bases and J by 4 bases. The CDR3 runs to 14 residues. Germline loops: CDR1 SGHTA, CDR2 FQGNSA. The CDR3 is CASLTGREYNEQFF. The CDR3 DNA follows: TGTGCCAGCCTGACGGGGCGGGAGTACAATGAGCAGTTCTTC. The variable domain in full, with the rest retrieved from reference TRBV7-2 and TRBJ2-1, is GAGVSQSPSNKVTEKGKDVELRCDPISGHTALYWYRQSLGQGLEFLIYFQGNSAPDKSGLPSDRFSAERTGGSVSTLTIQRTQQEDSAVYLCASLTGREYNEQFFGPGTRLTVL.

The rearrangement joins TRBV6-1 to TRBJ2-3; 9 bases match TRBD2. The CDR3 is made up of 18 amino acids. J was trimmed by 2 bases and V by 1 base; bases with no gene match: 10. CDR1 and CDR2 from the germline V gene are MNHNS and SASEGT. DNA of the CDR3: TGTGCCAGCAGTGAAGTAGCCCAGCGGGGGGCGGCCACAGATACGCAGTATTTT. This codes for CASSEVAQRGAATDTQYF.

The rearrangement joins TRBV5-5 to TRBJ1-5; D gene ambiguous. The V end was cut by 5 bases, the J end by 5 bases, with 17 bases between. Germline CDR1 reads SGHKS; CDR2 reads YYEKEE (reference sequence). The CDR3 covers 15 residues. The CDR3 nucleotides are TGTGCCAGCAGGGTTGCGAGGGAGGAGGATCAGCCCCAGCATTTT. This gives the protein CASRVAREEDQPQHF.

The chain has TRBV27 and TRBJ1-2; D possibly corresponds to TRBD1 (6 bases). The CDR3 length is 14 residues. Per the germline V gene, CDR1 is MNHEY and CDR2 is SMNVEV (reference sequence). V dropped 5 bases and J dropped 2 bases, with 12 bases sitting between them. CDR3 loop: CASSPRTANYGYTF. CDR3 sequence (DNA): TGTGCCAGCAGTCCCCGGACAGCGAACTATGGCTACACCTTC.

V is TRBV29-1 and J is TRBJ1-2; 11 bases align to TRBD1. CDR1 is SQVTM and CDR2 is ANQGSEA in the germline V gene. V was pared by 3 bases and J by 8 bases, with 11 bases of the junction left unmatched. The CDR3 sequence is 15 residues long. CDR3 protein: CSVDWLGQGVIGYTF. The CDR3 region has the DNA TGCAGCGTTGATTGGCTGGGACAGGGGGTCATCGGCTACACCTTC. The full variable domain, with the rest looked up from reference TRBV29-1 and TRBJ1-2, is SAVISQKPSRDICQRGTSLTIQCQVDSQVTMMFWYRQQPGQSLTLIATANQGSEATYESGFVIDKFPISRPNLTFSTLTVSNMSPEDSSIYLCSVDWLGQGVIGYTFGSGTRLTVV.